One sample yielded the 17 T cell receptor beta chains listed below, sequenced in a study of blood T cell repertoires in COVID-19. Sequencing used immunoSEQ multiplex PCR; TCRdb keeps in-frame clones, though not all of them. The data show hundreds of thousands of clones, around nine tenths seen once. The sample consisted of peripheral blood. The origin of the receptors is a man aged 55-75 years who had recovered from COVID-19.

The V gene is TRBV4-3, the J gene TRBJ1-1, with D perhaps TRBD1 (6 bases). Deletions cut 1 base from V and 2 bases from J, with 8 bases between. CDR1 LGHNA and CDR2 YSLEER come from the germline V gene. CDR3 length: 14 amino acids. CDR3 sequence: CASSQVDRNTEAFF. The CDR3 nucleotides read TGCGCCAGCAGCCAAGTGGACAGAAACACTGAAGCTTTCTTT.

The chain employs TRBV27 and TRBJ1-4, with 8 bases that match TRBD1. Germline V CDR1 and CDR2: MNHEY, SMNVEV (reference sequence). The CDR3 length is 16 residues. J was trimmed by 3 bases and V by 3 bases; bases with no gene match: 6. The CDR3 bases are TGTGCCAGCAGTTTGACAGGGGTTGAGGCTAATGAAAAACTGTTTTTT. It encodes CASSLTGVEANEKLFF.

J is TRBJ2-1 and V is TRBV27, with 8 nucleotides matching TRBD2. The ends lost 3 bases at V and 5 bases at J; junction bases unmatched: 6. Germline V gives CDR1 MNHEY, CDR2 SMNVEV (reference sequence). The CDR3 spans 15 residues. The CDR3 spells CASSFRLAGHNEQFF. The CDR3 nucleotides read TGTGCCAGCAGTTTTCGGCTAGCGGGTCACAATGAGCAGTTCTTC.

The CDR3 loop is CASSSLPQGLGGYTF. CDR3 sequence (DNA): TGTGCCAGCAGTTCCCTACCCCAGGGGTTAGGCGGCTACACCTTC. The chain couples TRBV27 to TRBJ1-2; a possible D gene is TRBD1 (6 bases). The V and J ends lost 4 bases and 8 bases respectively, with 20 bases between them. Germline lookup yields CDR1 MNHEY and CDR2 SMNVEV (reference sequence). The CDR3 runs to 15 residues.

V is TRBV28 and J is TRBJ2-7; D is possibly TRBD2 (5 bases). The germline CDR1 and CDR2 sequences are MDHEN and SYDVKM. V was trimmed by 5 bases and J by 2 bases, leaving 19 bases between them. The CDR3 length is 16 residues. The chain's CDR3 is CASSTRVPGITYEQYF. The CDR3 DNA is TGTGCCAGCAGTACGCGAGTTCCCGGGATTACCTACGAGCAGTACTTC.

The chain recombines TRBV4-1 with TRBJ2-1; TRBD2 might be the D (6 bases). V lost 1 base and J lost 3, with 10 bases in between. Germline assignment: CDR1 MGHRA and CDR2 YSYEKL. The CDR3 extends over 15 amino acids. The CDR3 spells CASSQGISGYNEQFF. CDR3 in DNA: TGCGCCAGCAGCCAAGGTATTAGCGGCTACAATGAGCAGTTCTTC.

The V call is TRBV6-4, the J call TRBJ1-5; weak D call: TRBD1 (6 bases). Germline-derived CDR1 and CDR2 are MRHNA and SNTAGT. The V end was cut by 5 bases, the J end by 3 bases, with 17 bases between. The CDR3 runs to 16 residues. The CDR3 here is CASSPSGGGNNQPQHF. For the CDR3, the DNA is TGTGCCAGCAGTCCCTCTGGGGGGGGCAACAATCAGCCCCAGCATTTT.

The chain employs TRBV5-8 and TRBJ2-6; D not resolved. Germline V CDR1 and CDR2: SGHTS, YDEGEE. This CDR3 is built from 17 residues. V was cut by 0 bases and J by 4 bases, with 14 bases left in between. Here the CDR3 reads CASSLANTLNGANVLTF. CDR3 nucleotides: TGTGCCAGCAGCTTGGCCAACACCTTGAACGGGGCCAACGTCCTGACTTTC.

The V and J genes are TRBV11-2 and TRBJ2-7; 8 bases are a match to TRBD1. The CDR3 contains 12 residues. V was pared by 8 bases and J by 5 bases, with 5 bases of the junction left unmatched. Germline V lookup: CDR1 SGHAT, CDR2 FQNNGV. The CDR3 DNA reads TGTGCCAGCGCCTCGGACAGGGACGAGCAGTACTTC. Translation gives CASASDRDEQYF. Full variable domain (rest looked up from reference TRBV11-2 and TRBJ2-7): EAGVAQSPRYKIIEKRQSVAFWCNPISGHATLYWYQQILGQGPKLLIQFQNNGVVDDSQLPKDRFSAERLKGVDSTLKIQPAKLEDSAVYLCASASDRDEQYFGPGTRLTVT.

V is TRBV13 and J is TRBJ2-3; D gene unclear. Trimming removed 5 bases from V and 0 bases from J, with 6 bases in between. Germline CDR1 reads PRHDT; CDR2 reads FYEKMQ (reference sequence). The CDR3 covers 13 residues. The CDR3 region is CASSPLSTDTQYF. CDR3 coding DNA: TGTGCCAGCAGCCCACTTAGCACAGATACGCAGTATTTT.

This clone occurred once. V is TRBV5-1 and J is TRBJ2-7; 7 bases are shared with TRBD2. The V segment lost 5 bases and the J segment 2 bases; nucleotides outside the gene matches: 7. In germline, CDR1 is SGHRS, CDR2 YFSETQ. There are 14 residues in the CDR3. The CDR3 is CASSLASGTYEQYF. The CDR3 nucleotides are TGCGCCAGCAGTCTGGCTAGCGGCACCTACGAGCAGTACTTC. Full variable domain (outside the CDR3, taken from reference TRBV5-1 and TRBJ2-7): KAGVTQTPRYLIKTRGQQVTLSCSPISGHRSVSWYQQTPGQGLQFLFEYFSETQRNKGNFPGRFSGRQFSNSRSEMNVSTLELGDSALYLCASSLASGTYEQYFGPGTRLTVT.

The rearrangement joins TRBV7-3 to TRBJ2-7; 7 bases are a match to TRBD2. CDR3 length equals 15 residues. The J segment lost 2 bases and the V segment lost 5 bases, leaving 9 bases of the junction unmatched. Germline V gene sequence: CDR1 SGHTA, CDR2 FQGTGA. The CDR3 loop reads CASSPRGGDPYEQYF. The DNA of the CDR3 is TGTGCCAGCAGCCCACGGGGAGGGGACCCCTACGAGCAGTACTTC. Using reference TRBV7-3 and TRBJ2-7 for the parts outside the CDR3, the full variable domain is GAGVSQTPSNKVTEKGKYVELRCDPISGHTALYWYRQSLGQGPEFLIYFQGTGAADDSGLPNDRFFAVRPEGSVSTLKIQRTERGDSAVYLCASSPRGGDPYEQYFGPGTRLTVT.

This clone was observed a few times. The CDR3 bases are TGTGCCACCAGCAGCGAGGGAGTCTCTGGAAACACCATATATTTT. Its translation: CATSSEGVSGNTIYF. The V call is TRBV15, the J call TRBJ1-3; D is unresolved. This CDR3 has 15 residues. Per the germline V gene, CDR1 is LNHNV and CDR2 is YYDKDF (reference sequence). V was cut by 3 bases and J by 0 bases, with 9 bases left in between.

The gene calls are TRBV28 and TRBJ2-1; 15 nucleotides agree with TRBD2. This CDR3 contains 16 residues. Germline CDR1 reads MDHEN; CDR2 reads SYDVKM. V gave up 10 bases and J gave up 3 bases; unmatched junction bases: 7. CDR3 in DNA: TGTGCCACCGCCGGACTAGCGGGAGGGTTCTACAATGAGCAGTTCTTC. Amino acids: CATAGLAGGFYNEQFF.

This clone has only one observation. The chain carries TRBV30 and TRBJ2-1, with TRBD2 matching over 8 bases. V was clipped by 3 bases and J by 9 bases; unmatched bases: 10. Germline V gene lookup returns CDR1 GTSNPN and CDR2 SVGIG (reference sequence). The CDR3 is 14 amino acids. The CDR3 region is CAWSSGTRRGEQFF. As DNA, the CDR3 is TGTGCCTGGAGCTCCGGGACTAGGAGAGGTGAGCAGTTCTTC. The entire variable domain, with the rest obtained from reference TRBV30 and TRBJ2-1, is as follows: SQTIHQWPATLVQPVGSPLSLECTVEGTSNPNLYWYRQAAGRGLQLLFYSVGIGQISSEVPQNLSASRPQDRQFILSSKKLLLSDSGFYLCAWSSGTRRGEQFFGPGTRLTVL.

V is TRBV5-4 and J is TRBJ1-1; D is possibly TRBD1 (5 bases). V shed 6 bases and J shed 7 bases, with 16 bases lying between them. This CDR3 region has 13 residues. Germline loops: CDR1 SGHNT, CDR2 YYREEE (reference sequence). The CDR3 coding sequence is TGTGCCAGCACAAGGGGCGTGAGAGATGAAGCTTTCTTT. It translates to CASTRGVRDEAFF.

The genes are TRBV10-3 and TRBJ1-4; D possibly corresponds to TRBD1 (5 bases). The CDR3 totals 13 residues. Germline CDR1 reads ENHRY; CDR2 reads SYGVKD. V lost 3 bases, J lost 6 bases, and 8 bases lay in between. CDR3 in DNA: TGTGCCATCAGTGATTCGGGGGATGAAAAACTGTTTTTT. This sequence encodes CAISDSGDEKLFF.